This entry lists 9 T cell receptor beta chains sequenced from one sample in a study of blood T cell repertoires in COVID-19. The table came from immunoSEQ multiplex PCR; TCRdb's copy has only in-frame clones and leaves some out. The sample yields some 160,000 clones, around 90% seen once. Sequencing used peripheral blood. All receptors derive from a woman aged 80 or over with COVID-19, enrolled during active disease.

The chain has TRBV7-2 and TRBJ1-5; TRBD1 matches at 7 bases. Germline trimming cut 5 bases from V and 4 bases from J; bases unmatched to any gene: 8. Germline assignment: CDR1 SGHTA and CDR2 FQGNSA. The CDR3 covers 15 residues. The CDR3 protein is CASSGRQGSNQPQHF. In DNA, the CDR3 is TGTGCCAGCAGCGGTAGACAGGGAAGTAATCAGCCCCAGCATTTT.

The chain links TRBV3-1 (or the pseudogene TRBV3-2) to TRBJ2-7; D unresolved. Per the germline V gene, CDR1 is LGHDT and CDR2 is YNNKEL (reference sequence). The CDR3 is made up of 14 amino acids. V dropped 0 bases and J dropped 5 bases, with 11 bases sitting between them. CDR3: CASSQDWAVNEQYF. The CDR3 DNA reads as TGTGCCAGCAGCCAAGATTGGGCAGTCAACGAGCAGTACTTC.

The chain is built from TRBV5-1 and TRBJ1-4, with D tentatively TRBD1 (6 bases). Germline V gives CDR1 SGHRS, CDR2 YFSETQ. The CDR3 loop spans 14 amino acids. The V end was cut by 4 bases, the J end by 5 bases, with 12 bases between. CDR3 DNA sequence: TGCGCCAGCAGCCACGGACAGACAAATGAAAAACTGTTTTTT. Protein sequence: CASSHGQTNEKLFF.

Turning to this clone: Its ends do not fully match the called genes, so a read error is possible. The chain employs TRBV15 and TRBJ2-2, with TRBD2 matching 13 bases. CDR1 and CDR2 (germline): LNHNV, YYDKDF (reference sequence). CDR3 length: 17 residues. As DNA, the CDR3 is TGTGCCACCAGCCGAGACGGACTAGCGGGAGTAAGGGGGGAGCTGTTTTTT. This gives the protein CATSRDGLAGVRGELFF.

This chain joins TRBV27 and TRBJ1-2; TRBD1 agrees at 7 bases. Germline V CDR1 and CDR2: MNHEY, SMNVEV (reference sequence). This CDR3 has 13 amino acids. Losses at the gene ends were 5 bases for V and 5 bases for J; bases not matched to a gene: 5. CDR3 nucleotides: TGTGCCAGCAGTCCAGGGACAGATTATGGCTACACCTTC. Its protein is CASSPGTDYGYTF.

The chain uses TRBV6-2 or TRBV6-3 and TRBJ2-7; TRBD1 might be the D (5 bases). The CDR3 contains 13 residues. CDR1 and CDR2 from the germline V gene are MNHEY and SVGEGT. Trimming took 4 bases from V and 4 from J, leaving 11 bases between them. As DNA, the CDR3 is TGTGCCAGCAGTTTAGGGGATGAGTACGAGCAGTACTTC. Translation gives CASSLGDEYEQYF.

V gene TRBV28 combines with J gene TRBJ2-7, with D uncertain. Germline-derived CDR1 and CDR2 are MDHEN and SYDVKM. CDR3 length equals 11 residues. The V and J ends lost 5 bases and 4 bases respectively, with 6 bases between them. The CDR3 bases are TGTGCCAGCAGTCCCCTTTACGAGCAGTACTTC. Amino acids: CASSPLYEQYF.

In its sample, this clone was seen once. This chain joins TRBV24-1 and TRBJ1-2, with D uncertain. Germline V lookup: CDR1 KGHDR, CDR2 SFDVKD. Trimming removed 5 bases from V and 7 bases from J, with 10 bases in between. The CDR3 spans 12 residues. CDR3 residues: CATSASSGGYTF. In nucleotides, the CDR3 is TGTGCCACCAGTGCGTCCTCGGGTGGCTACACCTTC.

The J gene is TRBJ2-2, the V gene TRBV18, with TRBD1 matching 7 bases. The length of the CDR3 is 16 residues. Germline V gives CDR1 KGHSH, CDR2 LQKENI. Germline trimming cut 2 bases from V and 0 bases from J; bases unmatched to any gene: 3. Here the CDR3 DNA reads TGTGCCAGCTCACCAGGACAGGCCTCGAACACCGGGGAGCTGTTTTTT. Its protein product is CASSPGQASNTGELFF. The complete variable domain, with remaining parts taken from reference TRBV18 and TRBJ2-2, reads NAGVMQNPRHLVRRRGQEARLRCSPMKGHSHVYWYRQLPEEGLKFMVYLQKENIIDESGMPKERFSAEFPKEGPSILRIQQVVRGDSAAYFCASSPGQASNTGELFFGEGSRLTVL.